This entry is about one T cell receptor (beta chain). This sample stems from a study of CD8 T cells in Susac syndrome. The trim removed 6 bases at V and 3 bases at J, leaving 4 bases unmatched. The CDR3 totals 14 residues. Sequencing of TCR beta was undertaken in CD8+ and CD4+ T cells derived from blood. Relapsing-remitting disease, either stable or active, was present in the treatment-naive patients who were the multiple sclerosis controls. cDNA came from roughly 0.47 to 1 ug RNA primed by random hexamers. Amplification of the TCR beta CDR3 was carried out by immunoSEQ multiplex PCR, which spanned a total of 54 Vbeta and 13 Jbeta segments. TCRdb re-called the immunoSEQ multiplex PCR reads with MiXCR, one entry per CDR3 protein. The sample includes 120,000 or so distinct CDR3 sequences, 93% of them seen just once.

The sequenced sample was CD4+ T cells from PBMCs. The source is a human donor with multiple sclerosis. The genes are TRBV12-3 or TRBV12-4 and TRBJ2-1, with 8 positions matching TRBD1. DNA of the CDR3: TGTGCCAGCAGGGGACAGGCGCTCTACAATGAGCAGTTCTTC. Translated, it gives CASRGQALYNEQFF.